The 4 T cell receptor beta chains below were found in one sample sequenced in a study of metastatic and nonmetastatic thyroid tumors. TCRdb ran MiXCR on the PCR reads. The table records roughly 7,000 clones, over 2.5% of them present only once. Patients underwent thyroid surgery, and none had received any treatment before it. Sequencing input: tumor tissue. These TCRs come from a female donor with papillary thyroid cancer or a benign thyroid nodule (not recorded which). Some clones in this sample may be carry-over from other donors' samples.

The sample holds many counts of this clone. This rearrangement joins TRBV4-2 to TRBJ2-7, with D perhaps TRBD2 (7 bases). Between the trimmed V and J ends, which lost 0 bases and 2 bases, there was a span of 11 bases. The germline V gene encodes CDR1 LGHNA and CDR2 YNFKEQ. The CDR3 contains 15 residues. In nucleotides, the CDR3 is TGTGCCAGCAGCCAAGATGGGGGGGGGCCCTACGAGCAGTACTTC. Translation gives CASSQDGGGPYEQYF.

Sample share makes this clone medium-sized. V and J are TRBV19 and TRBJ1-2; TRBD1 might be the D (5 bases). Trimming removed 0 bases from V and 2 bases from J, with 13 bases in between. Germline V lookup: CDR1 LNHDA, CDR2 SQIVND (reference sequence). The CDR3 consists of 16 residues. The CDR3 sequence: CASSIDQSPGNYGYTF. In DNA, the CDR3 is TGTGCCAGTAGTATAGATCAAAGCCCAGGGAACTATGGCTACACCTTC. Using reference TRBV19 and TRBJ1-2 for the parts outside the CDR3, the full variable domain is DGGITQSPKYLFRKEGQNVTLSCEQNLNHDAMYWYRQDPGQGLRLIYYSQIVNDFQKGDIAEGYSVSREKKESFPLTVTSAQKNPTAFYLCASSIDQSPGNYGYTFGSGTRLTVV.

V is TRBV4-1 and J is TRBJ2-3, with 9 bases lining up with TRBD2. Trimming cost V 5 bases and J 4 bases; bases outside gene matches: 13. Germline V lookup: CDR1 MGHRA, CDR2 YSYEKL. The CDR3 length is 17 residues. The CDR3 DNA reads as TGCGCCAGCAGCGGGAGGTGGGCGGGAGGGCCTTCAGATACGCAGTATTTT. Translating it yields CASSGRWAGGPSDTQYF.

Relative to its sample, this clone is medium-sized. The chain recombines TRBV6-1 with TRBJ2-3, with D maybe TRBD2 (5 bases). V dropped 4 bases and J dropped 0 bases, with 11 bases sitting between them. Per the germline V gene, CDR1 is MNHNS and CDR2 is SASEGT. The CDR3 is 15 amino acids. The CDR3 nucleotides read TGTGCCAGCAGTGGGTTTAGCGTTAGCACAGATACGCAGTATTTT. Its protein product is CASSGFSVSTDTQYF.